This entry lists 31 T cell receptor beta chains sequenced from one sample in a study of T cell responses to AZD1222 COVID-19 vaccine. Clones were sequenced by immunoSEQ multiplex PCR, and TCRdb holds only the in-frame ones, with some missing. Found here are about 100,000 clones, roughly 90% of them singletons; the top ten hold roughly 9%. The sample was peripheral blood, taken 28 days after the second AZD1222 dose. The receptors derive from an adult who received the AZD1222 COVID-19 vaccine.

This clone came up once. Here the CDR3 DNA reads TGTGCCAGCAGCCCTGTGCCGAACACAGATACGCAGTATTTT. The encoded protein is CASSPVPNTDTQYF. The chain couples TRBV5-5 to TRBJ2-3, with unresolved D. V was trimmed by 4 bases and J by 2 bases, leaving 11 bases between them. Germline CDR1 and CDR2: SGHKS and YYEKEE (reference sequence). The CDR3 loop spans 14 amino acids.

This chain joins TRBV10-3 and TRBJ2-7; D may be TRBD2 (5 bases). Trimming took 6 bases from V and 0 from J, leaving 12 bases between them. Germline-derived CDR1 and CDR2 are ENHRY and SYGVKD. The CDR3 loop spans 14 amino acids. CDR3 nucleotide sequence: TGTGCCATCAGAATCGGAGGCCTCTCCTACGAGCAGTACTTC. Protein product: CAIRIGGLSYEQYF.

This rearrangement joins TRBV11-3 to TRBJ2-2; no firm D call. V lost 5 bases to trimming and J lost 5 bases, with 12 bases between them. Germline CDR1 reads SGHNT; CDR2 reads YENEEA. The CDR3 runs 14 residues. CDR3: CASSPRAATGELFF. The CDR3 DNA reads TGTGCCAGCAGCCCCCGCGCTGCAACCGGGGAGCTGTTTTTT.

V is TRBV29-1 and J is TRBJ2-7; the match to TRBD1 covers 11 bases. V lost 0 bases, J lost 4 bases, and 11 bases stayed unmatched. The germline gives CDR1 SQVTM, CDR2 ANQGSEA. The CDR3 length is 17 residues. The CDR3, as DNA: TGCAGCGTTGAAGATCCTTACGGGACAGGGGGACGGTACGAGCAGTACTTC. Its protein product is CSVEDPYGTGGRYEQYF.

The V and J genes are TRBV7-2 and TRBJ2-7; 10 bases agree with TRBD1. The CDR3 runs to 15 residues. The germline gives CDR1 SGHTA, CDR2 FQGNSA. V was pared by 1 base and J by 6 bases, with 6 bases of the junction left unmatched. CDR3 amino acids: CASSLVSGTGVEQYF. The DNA for the CDR3 is TGTGCCAGCAGCTTAGTTTCAGGGACAGGGGTCGAGCAGTACTTC.

This rearrangement joins TRBV6-5 to TRBJ1-2, with 9 positions matching TRBD1. The ends lost 10 bases at V and 2 bases at J; junction bases unmatched: 5. The CDR3 totals 13 residues. CDR1 and CDR2 (germline): MNHEY, SVGAGI. The CDR3 DNA sequence: TGTGCCACGCGGACAGGGGACAACTATGGCTACACCTTC. Translation: CATRTGDNYGYTF.

V and J are TRBV18 and TRBJ1-5; the D is unclear. Germline CDR1 reads KGHSH; CDR2 reads LQKENI. Trimming shortened V by 2 bases and J by 0 bases, and 2 bases separated the two germline ends. This CDR3 is 13 amino acids long. CDR3 DNA: TGTGCCAGCTCACCAGGTAGCAATCAGCCCCAGCATTTT. It translates to CASSPGSNQPQHF.

This chain joins TRBV18 and TRBJ2-1; 8 nucleotides match TRBD1. The CDR3 consists of 16 residues. J gave up 7 bases and V 1 base, and 9 bases lay outside the gene matches. Germline-derived CDR1 and CDR2 are KGHSH and LQKENI. This CDR3 is CASSPRKQGDNNEQFF. The DNA for the CDR3 is TGTGCCAGCTCACCACGGAAACAGGGGGATAATAATGAGCAGTTCTTC.

The J gene is TRBJ2-4, the V gene TRBV9, with TRBD1 identical over 10 bases. Germline V gene lookup returns CDR1 SGDLS and CDR2 YYNGEE. The CDR3 runs to 16 residues. The V gene end was trimmed by 4 bases and the J gene end by 4 bases; junction bases not matched to a gene: 8. The CDR3 sequence is CASSQLTGGVKNIQYF. In DNA form, the CDR3 reads TGTGCCAGCAGCCAACTGACAGGGGGCGTGAAAAACATTCAGTACTTC.

The rearrangement links TRBV25-1 to TRBJ1-1; D is possibly TRBD1 (6 bases). Germline loops: CDR1 MGHDK, CDR2 SYGVNS. The CDR3 has 13 residues. V lost 7 bases and J lost 3, with 12 bases in between. The CDR3 nucleotides are TGTGCCAGCATCGGGACAATCGACACTGAAGCTTTCTTT. Translation: CASIGTIDTEAFF.

The gene calls are TRBV5-5 and TRBJ2-1, with 8 bases that match TRBD2. The J segment lost 4 bases and the V segment lost 2 bases, leaving 5 bases of the junction unmatched. Germline V CDR1 and CDR2: SGHKS, YYEKEE (reference sequence). This CDR3 contains 15 residues. The DNA for the CDR3 is TGTGCCAGCAGCTTCGTTAGCGGGACGTACAATGAGCAGTTCTTC. Translation gives CASSFVSGTYNEQFF.

The gene calls are TRBV10-3 and TRBJ2-3; D uncertain. Germline CDR1 is ENHRY and CDR2 is SYGVKD. There are 13 residues in the CDR3. V was clipped by 8 bases and J by 3 bases, with 12 bases between them. CDR3 nucleotides: TGTGCCATCCTGGATGGTACAACAGATACGCAGTATTTT. Its translation is CAILDGTTDTQYF.

The V gene is TRBV18, the J gene TRBJ1-1; D is undetermined. The CDR3 consists of 15 residues. CDR1 is KGHSH, CDR2 LQKENI, per germline. The V and J ends lost 4 bases and 4 bases respectively, with 16 bases between them. The CDR3 spells CASSLTLGSVTEAFF. The CDR3 DNA reads TGTGCCAGCTCACTTACTTTAGGGAGCGTCACTGAAGCTTTCTTT.

The CDR3 DNA reads TGTGCCATCAGCGGATCGGACAGGGGGAATGAAAAACTGTTTTTT. As protein: CAISGSDRGNEKLFF. The gene calls are TRBV10-3 and TRBJ1-4; TRBD1 agrees at 10 bases. The CDR3 contains 15 residues. Germline CDR1 is ENHRY and CDR2 is SYGVKD. J lost 5 bases, V lost 6 bases, and 6 bases had no gene match.

V is TRBV6-5 and J is TRBJ2-7; D is possibly TRBD2 (6 bases). The CDR3 spans 12 residues. V lost 6 bases and J lost 3, with 9 bases in between. Germline values: CDR1 MNHEY, CDR2 SVGAGI. The CDR3 sequence is CASRAGGYEQYF. CDR3 nucleotide sequence: TGTGCCAGCAGGGCCGGGGGCTACGAGCAGTACTTC.

The V call is TRBV4-1, the J call TRBJ2-7, with D possibly TRBD1 on 6 matching bases. The CDR3 covers 14 residues. Germline V CDR1 and CDR2: MGHRA, YSYEKL. Deletions cut 1 base from V and 4 bases from J, with 11 bases between. CDR3 amino acids: CASSQVGQTYEQYF. The CDR3 region has the DNA TGCGCCAGCAGCCAAGTTGGACAGACTTACGAGCAGTACTTC.

The rearrangement links TRBV7-2 to TRBJ2-2, with a tentative D call TRBD1 (6 bases). With 5 bases removed from V and 1 base from J, the gap between germline ends came to 8 bases. CDR1 and CDR2 (germline): SGHTA, FQGNSA. The CDR3 loop spans 14 amino acids. The CDR3 DNA reads as TGTGCCAGCAGCCAGGGGCTGAACACCGGGGAGCTGTTTTTT. This encodes CASSQGLNTGELFF.

This chain connects TRBV2 to TRBJ1-3, with a tentative D call TRBD1 (6 bases). CDR1 is SNHLY and CDR2 is FYNNEI in the germline V gene. The CDR3 loop spans 13 amino acids. V was shortened by 8 bases and J by 2 bases, with 10 bases between the two germline ends. The CDR3 sequence is CASHRGPGNTIYF. CDR3 bases: TGTGCCAGCCATCGGGGGCCTGGAAACACCATATATTTT.

The J gene is TRBJ2-2, the V gene TRBV2; 10 bases line up with TRBD1. The J segment lost 3 bases and the V segment lost 7 bases, leaving 5 bases of the junction unmatched. The CDR3 has 15 amino acids. Germline V CDR1 and CDR2: SNHLY, FYNNEI. The CDR3 nucleotides are TGTGCCAGCACGGGACAGGGGTCATACACCGGGGAGCTGTTTTTT. This encodes CASTGQGSYTGELFF.

The chain links TRBV21-1 to TRBJ2-2; TRBD2, as called in the table, went unchecked against the DNA. TRBV21-1 is a pseudogene segment. The CDR3 is 18 residues long. The CDR3 nucleotides are TGTGCCAGCAGAACCGGACTAGCGGGCTATGGCAACACCGGGGAGCTGTTTTTT. Residues: CASRTGLAGYGNTGELFF.

CDR3 loop: CSVEEAGAYEQYF. In DNA form, the CDR3 reads TGCAGCGTTGAAGAAGCGGGGGCCTACGAGCAGTACTTC. V gene TRBV29-1 combines with J gene TRBJ2-7; 8 positions agree with TRBD2. Looked up from germline, CDR1 is SQVTM and CDR2 is ANQGSEA. This CDR3 region has 13 residues. Germline trimming cut 0 bases from V and 2 bases from J; bases unmatched to any gene: 0.

This clone was picked up one time. The gene calls are TRBV9 and TRBJ1-5; a weak D match, TRBD1 (5 bases). In germline, CDR1 is SGDLS, CDR2 YYNGEE. The CDR3 is made up of 17 amino acids. V was cut by 4 bases and J by 0 bases, with 17 bases left in between. The DNA of the CDR3 is TGTGCCAGCAGCCAGGGAGGCGGGAAGTATAGCAATCAGCCCCAGCATTTT. Translated, it gives CASSQGGGKYSNQPQHF.

V is TRBV4-1 and J is TRBJ2-7; 8 nucleotides align to TRBD2. This CDR3 contains 16 residues. CDR1 and CDR2 from the germline V gene are MGHRA and YSYEKL. V lost 0 bases and J lost 2; bases outside the gene matches: 6. This CDR3 is CASSQDGGGGPYEQYF. The CDR3 DNA is TGCGCCAGCAGCCAAGATGGGGGCGGGGGGCCCTACGAGCAGTACTTC.

J is TRBJ1-1 and V is TRBV20-1; TRBD1 might be the D (5 bases). V was shortened by 3 bases and J by 1 base, with 12 bases between the two germline ends. The CDR3 spans 14 residues. CDR1 and CDR2 from the germline V gene are DFQATT and SNEGSKA (reference sequence). The CDR3 sequence: CSASWGVGNTEAFF. The CDR3 DNA reads TGCAGTGCTAGTTGGGGGGTTGGGAACACTGAAGCTTTCTTT.

This sequence joins TRBV19 and TRBJ2-1, with no clear D. The CDR3 runs to 13 residues. In germline, CDR1 is LNHDA, CDR2 SQIVND (reference sequence). Trimming took 9 bases from V and 8 from J, leaving 17 bases between them. The CDR3 bases are TGTGCCAGCCAAGTCCGGGCTAGGCATGAGCAGTTCTTC. Translated, it gives CASQVRARHEQFF. Drawing the rest from reference TRBV19 and TRBJ2-1, the complete variable domain is DGGITQSPKYLFRKEGQNVTLSCEQNLNHDAMYWYRQDPGQGLRLIYYSQIVNDFQKGDIAEGYSVSREKKESFPLTVTSAQKNPTAFYLCASQVRARHEQFFGPGTRLTVL.

The chain links TRBV4-1 to TRBJ2-3, with D perhaps matching TRBD1 (5 bases). Germline V CDR1 and CDR2: MGHRA, YSYEKL. This CDR3 has 18 residues. Trimming removed 2 bases from V and 0 bases from J, with 18 bases in between. The CDR3 DNA is TGCGCCAGCAGCCAACCCTATGAGGCAGGGAAAAGCACAGATACGCAGTATTTT. Amino acids: CASSQPYEAGKSTDTQYF.

V usage is TRBV18 and J usage is TRBJ2-2; the D gene is possibly TRBD1 (6 bases). Germline V gene data show CDR1 as KGHSH and CDR2 as LQKENI. The CDR3 has 17 amino acids. The ends were cut back, 3 bases at V and 2 bases at J, with 16 bases in the middle. This chain's CDR3 is CASSPRIRDTNTGELFF. The CDR3 bases are TGTGCCAGCTCACCTCGGATTCGGGACACCAACACCGGGGAGCTGTTTTTT.

This clone has a single count. The rearrangement links TRBV10-1 to TRBJ1-2, with D perhaps TRBD1 (6 bases). The ends were cut back, 4 bases at V and 0 bases at J, with 6 bases in the middle. The V gene's germline CDR1 is WNHNN and CDR2 SYGVQD (reference sequence). The CDR3 runs to 13 residues. CDR3 in amino acids: CASSGQANYGYTF. In nucleotides, the CDR3 is TGCGCCAGCAGTGGACAGGCTAACTATGGCTACACCTTC.

The chain has TRBV7-2 and TRBJ1-6, with D perhaps TRBD1 (5 bases). The CDR3 has 15 amino acids. Looked up from germline, CDR1 is SGHTA and CDR2 is FQGNSA. The germline V and J ends were trimmed by 1 base and 10 bases, with 14 bases remaining between them. CDR3 nucleotides: TGTGCCAGCAGCTTAGAGGCAGGGTGGAAATCACCCCTCCACTTT. This gives the protein CASSLEAGWKSPLHF.

The V and J genes are TRBV6-4 and TRBJ2-3; tentatively, D is TRBD1 (5 bases). Germline V gene data show CDR1 as MRHNA and CDR2 as SNTAGT. The CDR3 consists of 13 residues. The ends were cut back, 3 bases at V and 2 bases at J, with 6 bases in the middle. The CDR3: CASSEDTTDTQYF. DNA of the CDR3: TGTGCCAGCAGTGAGGACACCACAGATACGCAGTATTTT.

The chain uses TRBV4-1 and TRBJ1-6; no clear D. The CDR3 runs 14 residues. Germline-derived CDR1 and CDR2 are MGHRA and YSYEKL. Trimming took off 0 bases at V and 13 bases at J, with 13 bases between the two ends. Here the CDR3 DNA reads TGCGCCAGCAGCCAAGACAAGGGTACGGGGCCCCTCCACTTT. Protein product: CASSQDKGTGPLHF.